Presented here are 14 T cell receptor beta chains from one specimen sequenced in a study of human T cells and chemical hapten exposure. TCRdb re-called the RACE reads through MiXCR, storing one row per CDR3 protein. The sample lists some 400,000 distinct CDR3 sequences; roughly 4.8% were seen once. This sample's time point: patch test 1, 2 weeks after DPC sensitization. Treatment described: therapeutic diphenylcyclopropenone sensitization with weekly scalp DPC. The specimen was whole blood, collected in connection with sensitization to the hapten diphenylcyclopropenone (DPC). The receptors here all came from a woman aged 45 to 65 with alopecia areata. Some clones in this sample may be carry-over from other donors' samples.

Ten or more counts support this clonotype. The V call is TRBV7-2, the J call TRBJ2-3, with D perhaps matching TRBD1 (6 bases). The CDR3 runs 15 residues. The V end lost 5 bases, the J end lost 0 bases, and 12 bases lay between the germline ends. From germline, CDR1 is SGHTA and CDR2 FQGNSA. The CDR3: CASSRTDPSTDTQYF. The CDR3 DNA follows: TGTGCCAGCAGCCGGACAGACCCCAGCACAGATACGCAGTATTTT.

This clonotype was recorded at least ten times. V and J are TRBV28 and TRBJ1-1; D is perhaps TRBD1 (5 bases). Germline CDR1 reads MDHEN; CDR2 reads SYDVKM. The CDR3 loop spans 14 amino acids. V lost 8 bases to trimming and J lost 7 bases, with 20 bases between them. The CDR3 loop is CASSPLRDGGEAFF. The CDR3 DNA follows: TGTGCCAGCTCCCCTCTCCGGGACGGGGGTGAAGCTTTCTTT.

At least ten counts were recorded for this clonotype. The V gene is TRBV7-2, the J gene TRBJ2-5, with 8 bases lining up with TRBD1. CDR3 length: 14 amino acids. Per germline, CDR1 SGHTA and CDR2 FQGNSA. Unmatched junction bases numbered 3, after V lost 1 base and J lost 5 bases. In nucleotides, the CDR3 is TGTGCCAGCAGCTTAGTAACAGGGGGTGAGACCCAGTACTTC. Translation gives CASSLVTGGETQYF.

This clonotype appeared many times. The junction does not match germline at one end; this may be a read error. The V gene is TRBV3-1, the J gene TRBJ2-5; the D is unclear. CDR1 is LGHDT and CDR2 is YNNKEL in the germline V gene (reference sequence). This CDR3 has 12 amino acids. The CDR3 spells CASSQSLAGLNF. The CDR3 coding sequence is TGTGCCAGCAGCCAATCCCTGGCCGGGTTGAACTTC.

This clonotype was counted many times. The chain uses TRBV5-1 and TRBJ2-3; D gene unclear. The CDR3 has 12 residues. Trimming shortened V by 6 bases and J by 5 bases, and 10 bases separated the two germline ends. Germline CDR1 and CDR2: SGHRS and YFSETQ. As DNA, the CDR3 is TGCGCCAGCAAAGCGTCGGTAGATACGCAGTATTTT. This codes for CASKASVDTQYF.

A remark on this clonotype: This may be a read error, as it is one base from a much larger clone. The chain combines TRBV29-1 with TRBJ2-2; 9 bases fit TRBD1. This CDR3 is 13 amino acids long. Germline values: CDR1 SQVTM, CDR2 ANQGSEA. V shed 5 bases and J 6 bases; nucleotides not matched to a gene: 4. CDR3 bases: TGCAGCGTTCCGGGACAGGGTCCCGGGGAGCTGTTTTTT. Its translation is CSVPGQGPGELFF.

There are many counts of this clonotype. This chain connects TRBV29-1 to TRBJ2-1, with TRBD1 identical over 8 bases. With V trimmed by 2 bases and J by 8 bases, 8 bases remained unmatched. In germline, CDR1 is SQVTM, CDR2 ANQGSEA. This CDR3 has 14 amino acids. CDR3 protein: CSVESGQGVDEQFF. For the CDR3, the DNA is TGCAGCGTTGAATCAGGACAGGGAGTGGATGAGCAGTTCTTC.

This clonotype was observed at least ten times. The chain uses TRBV28 and TRBJ1-4; tentatively, D is TRBD1 (6 bases). The germline CDR1 and CDR2 sequences are MDHEN and SYDVKM. V dropped 11 bases and J dropped 1 base, with 14 bases sitting between them. This CDR3 contains 14 residues. CDR3 in amino acids: CAVTEQGTNEKLFF. The CDR3 region has the DNA TGTGCCGTGACCGAACAGGGAACTAATGAAAAACTGTTTTTT.

Only a few counts were recorded for this clonotype. The chain joins TRBV13 to TRBJ1-1; weak D call: TRBD1 (5 bases). With 4 bases removed from V and 5 bases from J, the gap between germline ends came to 14 bases. Germline CDR1 is PRHDT and CDR2 is FYEKMQ (reference sequence). The CDR3 runs to 14 residues. The CDR3 protein is CASSYGRQGTEAFF. Written as DNA, the CDR3 is TGTGCCAGCAGCTACGGGCGCCAGGGAACTGAAGCTTTCTTT.

This chain connects TRBV12-3 or TRBV12-4 to TRBJ1-5; maybe TRBD1 (5 bases). The V gene lost 7 bases and the J gene lost 1 base, with 11 bases spanning the gap. This CDR3 is built from 14 residues. The DNA for the CDR3 is TGTGCCAGCACCCTAGGGGAGAGCAATCAGCCCCAGCATTTT. This translates into CASTLGESNQPQHF.

V gene TRBV7-6 combines with J gene TRBJ2-2; TRBD1 agrees at 7 bases. The length of the CDR3 is 16 residues. The germline gives CDR1 SGHVS, CDR2 FNYEAQ. V lost 5 bases, J lost 0 bases, and 6 bases stayed unmatched. This chain's CDR3 is CASSGPGTANTGELFF. The CDR3, as DNA: TGTGCCAGCAGCGGACCCGGGACAGCGAACACCGGGGAGCTGTTTTTT.

This clonotype was seen ten or more times. This sequence joins TRBV6-1 and TRBJ2-1; D not certain. The germline V and J ends were trimmed by 6 bases and 4 bases, with 1 base remaining between them. The CDR3 loop spans 10 amino acids. Germline CDR1 reads MNHNS; CDR2 reads SASEGT. DNA for the CDR3: TGTGCCAGCAGGTACAATGAGCAGTTCTTC. Translation gives CASRYNEQFF.

This clonotype appeared many times. The chain has TRBV28 and TRBJ2-7; D is perhaps TRBD1 or TRBD2 (5 bases each). V was clipped by 6 bases and J by 0 bases, with 12 bases between them. Germline lookup yields CDR1 MDHEN and CDR2 SYDVKM. The CDR3 has 14 amino acids. The DNA of the CDR3 is TGTGCCAGCAGGGGGACGGTGAGCTCCTACGAGCAGTACTTC. It is translated as CASRGTVSSYEQYF. The full variable domain, its missing parts supplied by reference TRBV28 and TRBJ2-7, is DVKVTQSSRYLVKRTGEKVFLECVQDMDHENMFWYRQDPGLGLRLIYFSYDVKMKEKGDIPEGYSVSREKKERFSLILESASTNQTSMYLCASRGTVSSYEQYFGPGTRLTVT.

This clonotype has just a few counts. The chain recombines TRBV4-3 with TRBJ1-1; 8 bases line up with TRBD1. The CDR3 is made up of 13 amino acids. Germline lookup yields CDR1 LGHNA and CDR2 YSLEER. After removal of 4 bases from V and 8 bases from J, the junction contained 6 bases not matched to a gene. This CDR3 is CASSLHRGVEAFF. The CDR3 DNA follows: TGCGCCAGCAGCCTCCACAGGGGGGTCGAAGCTTTCTTT.